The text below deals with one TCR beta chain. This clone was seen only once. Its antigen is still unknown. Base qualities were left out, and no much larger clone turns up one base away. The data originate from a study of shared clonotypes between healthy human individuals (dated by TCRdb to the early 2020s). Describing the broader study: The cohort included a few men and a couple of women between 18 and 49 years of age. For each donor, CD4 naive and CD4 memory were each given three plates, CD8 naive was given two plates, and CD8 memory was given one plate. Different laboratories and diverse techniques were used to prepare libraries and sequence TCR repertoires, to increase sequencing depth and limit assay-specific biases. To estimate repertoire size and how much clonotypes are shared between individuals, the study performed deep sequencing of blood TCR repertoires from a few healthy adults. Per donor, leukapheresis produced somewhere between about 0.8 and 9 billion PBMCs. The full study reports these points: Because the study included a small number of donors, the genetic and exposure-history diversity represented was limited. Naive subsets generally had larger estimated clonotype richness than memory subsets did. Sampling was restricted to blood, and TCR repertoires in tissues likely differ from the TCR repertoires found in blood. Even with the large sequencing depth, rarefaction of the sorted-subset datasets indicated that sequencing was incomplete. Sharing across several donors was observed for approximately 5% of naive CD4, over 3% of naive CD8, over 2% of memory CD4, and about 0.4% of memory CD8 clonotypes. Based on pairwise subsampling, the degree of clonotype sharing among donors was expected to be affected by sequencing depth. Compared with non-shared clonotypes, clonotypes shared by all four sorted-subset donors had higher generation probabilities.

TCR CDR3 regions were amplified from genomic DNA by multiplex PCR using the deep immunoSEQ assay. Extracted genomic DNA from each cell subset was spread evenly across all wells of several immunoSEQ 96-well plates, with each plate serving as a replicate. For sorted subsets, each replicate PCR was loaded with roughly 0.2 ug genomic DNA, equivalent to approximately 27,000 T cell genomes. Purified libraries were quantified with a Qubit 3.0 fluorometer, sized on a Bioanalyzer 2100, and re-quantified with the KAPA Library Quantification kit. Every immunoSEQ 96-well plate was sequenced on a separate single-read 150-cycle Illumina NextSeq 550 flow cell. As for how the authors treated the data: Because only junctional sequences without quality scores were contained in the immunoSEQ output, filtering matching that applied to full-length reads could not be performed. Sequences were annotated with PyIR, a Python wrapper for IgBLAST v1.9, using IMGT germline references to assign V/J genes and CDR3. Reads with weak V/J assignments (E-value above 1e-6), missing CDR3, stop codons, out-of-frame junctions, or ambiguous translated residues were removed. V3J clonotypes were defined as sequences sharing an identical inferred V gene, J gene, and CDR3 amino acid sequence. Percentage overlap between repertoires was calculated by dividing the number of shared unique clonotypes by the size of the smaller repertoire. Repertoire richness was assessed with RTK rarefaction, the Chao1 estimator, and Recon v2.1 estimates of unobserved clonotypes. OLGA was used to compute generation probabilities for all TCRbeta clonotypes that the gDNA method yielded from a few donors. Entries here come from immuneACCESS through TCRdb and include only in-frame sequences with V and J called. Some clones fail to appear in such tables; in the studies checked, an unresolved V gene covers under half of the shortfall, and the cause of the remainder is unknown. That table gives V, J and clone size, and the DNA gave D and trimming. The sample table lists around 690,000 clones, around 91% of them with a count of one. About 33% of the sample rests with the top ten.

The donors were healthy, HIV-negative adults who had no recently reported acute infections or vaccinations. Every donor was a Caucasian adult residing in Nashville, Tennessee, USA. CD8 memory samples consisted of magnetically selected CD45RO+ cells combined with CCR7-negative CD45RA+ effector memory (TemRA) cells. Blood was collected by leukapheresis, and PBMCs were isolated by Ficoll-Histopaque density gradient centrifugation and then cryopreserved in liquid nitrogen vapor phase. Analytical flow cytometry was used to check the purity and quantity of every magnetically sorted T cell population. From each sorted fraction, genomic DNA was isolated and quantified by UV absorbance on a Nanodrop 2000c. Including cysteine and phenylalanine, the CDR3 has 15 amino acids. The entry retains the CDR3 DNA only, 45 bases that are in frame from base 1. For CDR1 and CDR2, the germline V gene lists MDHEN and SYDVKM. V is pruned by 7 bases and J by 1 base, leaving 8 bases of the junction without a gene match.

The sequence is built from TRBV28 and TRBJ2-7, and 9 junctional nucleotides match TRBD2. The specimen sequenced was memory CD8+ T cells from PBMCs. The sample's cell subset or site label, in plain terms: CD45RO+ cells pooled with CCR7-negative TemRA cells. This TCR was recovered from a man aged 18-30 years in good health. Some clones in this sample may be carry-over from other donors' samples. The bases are TGTGCCAGCATTAGGTGGCTAGCGGGATCCTACGAGCAGTACTTC. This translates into CASIRWLAGSYEQYF.